These 5 T cell receptor beta chains were all obtained from the same sample, sequenced in a study of blood T cell repertoires in COVID-19. Measured with immunoSEQ multiplex PCR; TCRdb has only the in-frame clones, and not every one. The sample yields over 65,000 clones, 86% seen once. Sequencing used peripheral blood. These receptors all stem from a man aged 25-45 years with acute or convalescent COVID-19.

This chain connects TRBV7-9 to TRBJ2-2, with TRBD2 matching 7 bases. This CDR3 is 15 amino acids long. Germline CDR1 SEHNR, CDR2 FQNEAQ (reference sequence). The V gene end was trimmed by 3 bases and the J gene end by 8 bases; junction bases not matched to a gene: 9. CDR3 coding DNA: TGTGCCAGCAGCTTGGGAGGGCCAGGAGTTGGGGAGCTGTTTTTT. It is translated as CASSLGGPGVGELFF.

This clone was found once. The genes are TRBV5-1 and TRBJ2-2; maybe TRBD1 (6 bases). CDR3 size: 14 residues. Germline V gene lookup returns CDR1 SGHRS and CDR2 YFSETQ. The ends were cut back, 10 bases at V and 2 bases at J, with 15 bases in the middle. CDR3 residues: CAWRRTDNTGELFF. The CDR3 nucleotides read TGCGCCTGGAGGCGGACAGATAACACCGGGGAGCTGTTTTTT.

The V call is TRBV12-3 or TRBV12-4, the J call TRBJ2-2; 7 nucleotides align to TRBD1. The CDR3 runs to 13 residues. The ends lost 7 bases at V and 4 bases at J; junction bases unmatched: 3. CDR3 sequence reads: CASTRTGTGELFF. The CDR3 bases are TGTGCCAGCACCCGGACAGGCACCGGGGAGCTGTTTTTT.

This clone was recorded a few times. The chain is built from TRBV5-1 and TRBJ2-1; TRBD1 matches 7 bases. The J segment lost 5 bases and the V segment lost 4 bases, leaving 6 bases of the junction unmatched. Germline V gene data show CDR1 as SGHRS and CDR2 as YFSETQ. The CDR3 covers 14 residues. CDR3: CASSGGQVHNEQFF. The CDR3 DNA sequence: TGCGCCAGCAGCGGAGGACAGGTCCACAATGAGCAGTTCTTC.

The rearrangement joins TRBV28 to TRBJ2-3; TRBD2 agrees at 14 bases. CDR1 is MDHEN, CDR2 SYDVKM, per germline. The junction had 22 bases not matched to a gene; V was cut back by 5 bases and J by 6 bases. This CDR3 spans 21 amino acids. CDR3 DNA: TGTGCCAGCAGTACCATTACGGGACTAGCGGGAGAGGGGAGAGTGTCGGATACGCAGTATTTT. It translates to CASSTITGLAGEGRVSDTQYF.